This T cell receptor (beta chain) was identified in a study of cytomegalovirus exposure and HLA in healthy donors. Profiled with immunoSEQ multiplex PCR; TCRdb holds only in-frame clones, not every one. Of hundreds of thousands of clones listed, 90% were seen once; the top ten hold under 4%. The V gene's germline CDR1 is SEHNR and CDR2 FQNEAQ (reference sequence). V was clipped by 5 bases and J by 4 bases, with 21 bases between them. The CDR3 has 17 residues. The chain has TRBV7-9 and TRBJ2-1; either TRBD1 or TRBD2 may supply D (5 bases each). Sequenced: PBMCs. The origin of this receptor is a woman in her 30s in good health and CMV-seronegative. The CDR3 is CASSPTVGTPTYNEQFF. As DNA, the CDR3 is TGTGCCAGCAGCCCAACAGTAGGGACGCCTACGTACAATGAGCAGTTCTTC.